This T cell receptor beta chain appears in the sequencing data of a study of OX40 agonist ivuxolimab in advanced cancers. Overall study: Aged about 23 to 90 with a mean of approximately 60 years, they were around 83% male. Prior anti-PD-1, anti-PD-L1 or anti-CTLA-4 therapy was allowed; roughly 40% had some.

Blood sampling was done at baseline, cycle 4 day 1, and cycle 7 day 1. Trimming took 4 bases from V and 5 from J; bases not matched to a gene: 3. CDR1 and CDR2 from the germline V gene are SQVTM and ANQGSEA. The CDR3 is made up of 13 amino acids. Repertoires were generated with immunoSEQ multiplex PCR, while TCRdb's copy carries only in-frame clones and drops some. The sample records some 30,000 clones, roughly 80% being singletons. This sequence originates from an adult with an advanced solid tumor such as melanoma, head and neck, liver or kidney cancer. The sample consisted of CD4+ or CD8+ T cells sorted from blood, taken in a trial of the OX40 agonist ivuxolimab. This sequence joins TRBV29-1 and TRBJ2-2, with TRBD1 matching over 8 bases. The CDR3 region has the DNA TGCAGCGTTGTTGACAGGGGTACCGGGGAGCTGTTTTTT. It codes for CSVVDRGTGELFF.